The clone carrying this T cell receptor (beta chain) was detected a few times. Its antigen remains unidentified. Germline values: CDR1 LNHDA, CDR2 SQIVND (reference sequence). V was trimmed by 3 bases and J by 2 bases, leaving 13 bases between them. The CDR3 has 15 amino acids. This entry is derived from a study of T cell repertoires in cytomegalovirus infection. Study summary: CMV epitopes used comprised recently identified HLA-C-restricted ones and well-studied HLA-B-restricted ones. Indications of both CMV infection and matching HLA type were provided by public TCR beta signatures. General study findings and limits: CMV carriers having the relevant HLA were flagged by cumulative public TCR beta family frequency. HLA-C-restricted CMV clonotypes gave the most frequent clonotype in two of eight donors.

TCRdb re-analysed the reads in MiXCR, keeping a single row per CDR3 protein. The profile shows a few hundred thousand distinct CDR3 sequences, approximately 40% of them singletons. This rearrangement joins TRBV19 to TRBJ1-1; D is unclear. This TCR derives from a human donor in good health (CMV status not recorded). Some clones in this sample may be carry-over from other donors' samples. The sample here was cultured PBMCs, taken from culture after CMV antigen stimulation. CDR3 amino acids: CASSIRPAVNTEAFF. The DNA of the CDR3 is TGTGCCAGTAGTATCAGGCCAGCCGTCAACACTGAAGCTTTCTTT. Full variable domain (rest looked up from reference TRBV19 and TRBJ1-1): DGGITQSPKYLFRKEGQNVTLSCEQNLNHDAMYWYRQDPGQGLRLIYYSQIVNDFQKGDIAEGYSVSREKKESFPLTVTSAQKNPTAFYLCASSIRPAVNTEAFFGQGTRLTVV.